The rows below give T cell receptor beta chains drawn from one sample of a study of blood T cells in healthy people across ages. Using its own MiXCR run on the 5' RACE reads, TCRdb lists one record per CDR3 protein. The repertoire holds about 680,000 distinct CDR3 sequences, with more than 40% as singletons. The source material was blood. These receptors originate from a woman aged 60-70 years in good health. CDR3s include the opening cysteine and the closing phenylalanine or tryptophan. The D gene is left open where the match is weak. Clone sizes are given selectively: once, few, many, or a class where the clone is expanded.

>.|TRBV27|.|TRBJ2-6
TGTGCCAGCAGTTGTGCTGGGGCCAACGTCCCGACTTTC
CASSCAGANVPTF
>few|TRBV27|.|TRBJ2-7
TGTGCCAGCAGTTTAGTCAGTCCGGGCGGGGGCGAAGACGAGCAGTACTTC
CASSLVSPGGGEDEQYF
>.|TRBV12-3/TRBV12-4|TRBD1|TRBJ1-1
TGTGCCAGCAGTCCCTACACAGGGGGCACTGAAGCTTTCTTT
CASSPYTGGTEAFF
>few|TRBV28|.|TRBJ1-4
TGTGCCAGCAGTTCCCGAGGGCGCGGAACTAATGAAAAACTGTTTTTT
CASSSRGRGTNEKLFF
>once|TRBV30|TRBD2|TRBJ2-3
TGTGCCTGGAGTTTTGTATCGGGGCGGGGGAGAAGCACAGATACGCAGTATTTT
CAWSFVSGRGRSTDTQYF
>.|TRBV15|TRBD1|TRBJ2-4
TGTGCCACCAGCGCCAGACAGGGAAGCATTCAGTACTTC
CATSARQGSIQYF
>.|TRBV18|TRBD1|TRBJ2-3
TGTGCCCGCTCATCTCTAGGGGGCACGGATACGCAGTATTTT
CARSSLGGTDTQYF
>.|TRBV11-1|.|TRBJ2-1
TGTGCCAGCAGCCCTCCTGGGACTTTCTTCAAGCAGTTCTTC
CASSPPGTFFKQFF
>.|TRBV20-1|TRBD1|TRBJ2-7
TGCAGTGCTAGGGGACAGAAGAGCTACTACGAGCAGTACTTC
CSARGQKSYYEQYF
>.|TRBV10-3|TRBD2|TRBJ2-5
TGTGCCATCAGTGAGTCGATACTAGCGGGAGGGGAGACCCAGTACTTC
CAISESILAGGETQYF
>.|TRBV12-3/TRBV12-4|.|TRBJ2-2
TGTGCCAGCAGTTTAAGCGCAGGGAGCCCCGGGGAGCTGTTTTTT
CASSLSAGSPGELFF
>many|TRBV5-1|TRBD1|TRBJ1-2
TGTGCCAGCAGCCCGGACAGGGGCTATGGCTACACCTTC
CASSPDRGYGYTF
>.|TRBV7-9|TRBD2|TRBJ2-5
TGTGCCAGCAGCTTGATATCTAGCGGAAGCTACAATGAGCAGTACTTC
CASSLISSGSYNEQYF
>few|TRBV7-2|.|TRBJ2-5
TGTGCCAGCAGCTGGGCTACACCGATTCAAGAGACCCAGTACTTC
CASSWATPIQETQYF
>once|TRBV28|TRBD2|TRBJ2-7
TGTGCCAGCAAGGGGCTAGCGGCTACCTACGAGCAGTACTTC
CASKGLAATYEQYF
>once|TRBV24-1|.|TRBJ1-2
TGTGCCACCAGTGAAAGTAACTATGGCTACACCTTC
CATSESNYGYTF
>.|TRBV3-1|.|TRBJ2-5
TGTGCCAGCGGACGATCAGGGGCGCGGGAGACCCAGTACTTC
CASGRSGARETQYF
>few|TRBV25-1|TRBD1|TRBJ2-6
TGTGCCAGCGGTCGGGCAGGGACAGGCAACTCTGGGGCCAACGTCCTGACTTTC
CASGRAGTGNSGANVLTF
>few|TRBV4-2|.|TRBJ2-5
TGTGCCAGCAGCCAAGGTGGGGGTAAGAAGGGGGAGACCCAGTACTTC
CASSQGGGKKGETQYF
>few|TRBV5-1|TRBD1|TRBJ1-4
TGCGCCAGCAGCTTATACAGGGGAAACGATGAAAAACTGTTTTTT
CASSLYRGNDEKLFF
>.|TRBV11-2|.|TRBJ2-3
TGTGCCAGCAGCTTCTCTACAAACACAGATACGCAGTATTTT
CASSFSTNTDTQYF
>.|TRBV5-1|.|TRBJ2-5
TGCGCCAGCAGCTTGGTTAGGGCGCCTGATCAGCAGTACTTC
CASSLVRAPDQQYF
>.|TRBV5-1|.|TRBJ2-5
TGCGCCAGCAAGAGAGCGGACCAAGAGACCCAGTACTTC
CASKRADQETQYF
>once|TRBV7-3|.|TRBJ2-7
TGTGCCAGCAGCTCAGACCCAAGCTCCTACAATGAGCAGTACTTC
CASSSDPSSYNEQYF
>.|TRBV10-3|.|TRBJ2-1
TGTGCCATCGGGCGTGAGAATGAGCAGTTCTTC
CAIGRENEQFF
>once|TRBV6-2/TRBV6-3|.|TRBJ2-4
TGTGCCAGCAGTAGGTTGACAGTCCTAGCCAAAAACATTCAGTACTTC
CASSRLTVLAKNIQYF
>many|TRBV20-1|.|TRBJ1-6
TGCAGTGCTAGATCACCCCGGGACACAGAACGTTCACCCCTCCACTTT
CSARSPRDTERSPLHF
>.|TRBV20-1|.|TRBJ2-1
TGCAGTGCTAAGGTCAATTGGAATGAGCAGTTCTTC
CSAKVNWNEQFF
>.|TRBV6-2/TRBV6-3|TRBD2|TRBJ2-5
TGTGCCAGCAACCGAGCGGGGGTAGAGACCCAGTACTTC
CASNRAGVETQYF
>few|TRBV4-3|TRBD2|TRBJ2-1
TGCGCCAGCAGCCCCGGACTAGCGGGAGGGCCTGAGCAGTTCTTC
CASSPGLAGGPEQFF
>few|TRBV28|.|TRBJ2-7
TGTGCCAGCAGTTTAATGTCCTACGAGCAGTACTTC
CASSLMSYEQYF
>.|TRBV7-9|.|TRBJ2-6
TGTGCCAGCAGCTTAGGTAGTAGCTCTGGGGCCAACGTCCTGACTTTC
CASSLGSSSGANVLTF
>few|TRBV6-5|.|TRBJ2-3
TGTGCCAGCAGTTTCGATCGTACAGGGTTGGCAGATACGCAGTATTTT
CASSFDRTGLADTQYF
>.|TRBV15|TRBD1|TRBJ1-1
TGTGCCACCAGCAGAGATCAGATGGGGACAGGGTCGGCTGAAGCTTTCTTT
CATSRDQMGTGSAEAFF
>few|TRBV7-2|.|TRBJ1-1
TGTGCCAGCAGCTTAGAACAGAACACTGAAGCTTTCTTT
CASSLEQNTEAFF
>once|TRBV6-2/TRBV6-3|.|TRBJ2-4
TGTGCCAGCAGTCCAGGGGCTTGGGGGCAGTACTTC
CASSPGAWGQYF
>.|TRBV5-4|.|TRBJ2-7
TGTGCCAGCAGCCCAAGGGGAGGCGAGACTTACGAGCAGTACTTC
CASSPRGGETYEQYF
>few|TRBV6-5|TRBD2|TRBJ2-3
TGTGCCAGCAGTGGAGCGGCGGGAGGGAGGAATACGCAGTATTTT
CASSGAAGGRNTQYF
>.|TRBV4-3|TRBD1|TRBJ2-1
TGCGCCAGAATCAGGGGGCACACTGATCCGATTTCCTACAATGAGCAGTTCTTC
CARIRGHTDPISYNEQFF
>.|TRBV20-1|.|TRBJ2-4
TGCAGTGCTATACCGGACAGAACGGGGGAGCAGTACTTC
CSAIPDRTGEQYF
>.|TRBV20-1|TRBD1|TRBJ1-2
TGCAGTGCTAGTTGGGGACAGGCCAATGGCTACACCTTC
CSASWGQANGYTF
>.|TRBV25-1|.|TRBJ1-2
TGTGCCAGCAGTGAATTAGGCGGTACAGGGTCATATGGCTACACCTTC
CASSELGGTGSYGYTF
>.|TRBV6-5|.|TRBJ2-1
TGTGCCGGCAGTTACTCGCCGGGACACCTAAAACTATACAATGAGCAGTTCTTC
CAGSYSPGHLKLYNEQFF
>.|TRBV9|TRBD1|TRBJ2-3
TGTGCCAGCAGCGTTGGGACAGGGCGCACAGATACGCAGTATTTT
CASSVGTGRTDTQYF
>.|TRBV24-1|.|TRBJ2-2
TGTGCCACCAGTGCAGGACGGGGAAACACCGGGGAGCTGTTTTTT
CATSAGRGNTGELFF
>.|TRBV20-1|TRBD1|TRBJ1-4
TGCAGTGCAGGTACCGGGACAGAAAATGAAAAACTGTTTTTT
CSAGTGTENEKLFF